One and the same sample provided the 19 T cell receptor beta chains below, sequenced in a study of blood T cells in healthy people across ages. With a J-beta primer mix and a sample-barcoded 5' primer, a second PCR ran 7 to 11 cycles. TCRdb re-analysed the 5' RACE reads in MiXCR, keeping a single row per CDR3 protein. The sample holds just under 750,000 distinct CDR3 sequences, approximately 21% seen once. Sample: blood. The receptors originated from a man between 70 and 80 years old in good health.

This clonotype was found a few times. In DNA form, the CDR3 reads TGCGCCAGCAGCGCCCCGGCAGGGGCTAGCACAGATACGCAGTATTTT. Its translation is CASSAPAGASTDTQYF. The chain employs TRBV23-1 and TRBJ2-3; D is perhaps TRBD1 (6 bases). TRBV23-1 is annotated as an ORF whose role is uncertain. V was pared by 6 bases and J by 0 bases, with 16 bases between. The CDR3 runs 16 residues.

The chain recombines TRBV29-1 with TRBJ1-5; D possibly corresponds to TRBD1 (5 bases). CDR1 is SQVTM and CDR2 is ANQGSEA in the germline V gene. With 4 bases removed from V and 3 bases from J, the gap between germline ends came to 16 bases. The CDR3 extends over 15 amino acids. Here the CDR3 DNA reads TGCAGCGTTGGGACTCGCGAGGGGTCCAATCAGCCCCAGCATTTT. Amino acid sequence: CSVGTREGSNQPQHF.

The table lists this clonotype with a few counts. The chain is built from TRBV12-3 or TRBV12-4 and TRBJ2-3; TRBD2 agrees at 8 bases. This CDR3 has 16 amino acids. J was trimmed by 3 bases and V by 5 bases; bases with no gene match: 10. CDR3 bases: TGTGCCAGCAGTCGAGGACTAGCTCTAGGTACAGATACGCAGTATTTT. It yields the protein CASSRGLALGTDTQYF.

The chain joins TRBV29-1 to TRBJ2-2; 8 bases line up with TRBD1. From germline, CDR1 is SQVTM and CDR2 ANQGSEA. Losses at the gene ends were 3 bases for V and 9 bases for J; bases not matched to a gene: 12. This CDR3 comprises 15 residues. The CDR3 spells CSVERQGALRRELFF. The CDR3 bases are TGCAGCGTTGAGCGGCAGGGGGCGCTACGTCGGGAGCTGTTTTTT.

The chain uses TRBV7-2 and TRBJ2-3; D possibly matches TRBD1 or TRBD2 (6 bases each). The length of the CDR3 is 14 residues. Per germline, CDR1 SGHTA and CDR2 FQGNSA. Trimming took off 7 bases at V and 4 bases at J, with 15 bases between the two ends. In DNA form, the CDR3 reads TGTGCCAGCAAGGAGGGAACAGGGCCAGATACGCAGTATTTT. Encoded protein: CASKEGTGPDTQYF.

The chain recombines TRBV7-3 with TRBJ2-7; 7 bases agree with TRBD1. V lost 3 bases to trimming and J lost 10 bases; unmatched junction nucleotides: 15. Germline-derived CDR1 and CDR2 are SGHTA and FQGTGA. The CDR3 is 15 residues long. Here the CDR3 DNA reads TGTGCCAGCAGCTTCTCAGGACAGGTTAAAGGTCCCCAGTACTTC. It codes for CASSFSGQVKGPQYF. The entire variable domain, with the rest obtained from reference TRBV7-3 and TRBJ2-7, is as follows: GAGVSQTPSNKVTEKGKYVELRCDPISGHTALYWYRQSLGQGPEFLIYFQGTGAADDSGLPNDRFFAVRPEGSVSTLKIQRTERGDSAVYLCASSFSGQVKGPQYFGPGTRLTVT.

The V gene is TRBV3-1, the J gene TRBJ2-3; D may be TRBD1 (6 bases). Per the germline V gene, CDR1 is LGHDT and CDR2 is YNNKEL (reference sequence). There are 15 residues in the CDR3. Trimming pared 3 bases from V and 1 base from J, leaving 11 bases between. CDR3 DNA sequence: TGTGCCAGCAGCCAGACAGGAGTAGGCACAGATACGCAGTATTTT. Protein product: CASSQTGVGTDTQYF.

The chain employs TRBV7-9 and TRBJ1-2; 10 positions agree with TRBD1. This CDR3 is built from 11 residues. Germline CDR1 SEHNR, CDR2 FQNEAQ (reference sequence). V was pared by 10 bases and J by 10 bases, with 6 bases of the junction left unmatched. The DNA of the CDR3 is TGTGCCATCCAGGGACAGGGGAACTACACCTTC. This sequence encodes CAIQGQGNYTF.

There are a few counts of this clonotype. V usage is TRBV7-9 and J usage is TRBJ2-1, with 13 bases aligning to TRBD2. Per germline, CDR1 SEHNR and CDR2 FQNEAQ (reference sequence). CDR3 length: 18 amino acids. With 9 bases clipped from V and 0 bases from J, the junction kept 11 bases outside the gene matches. The CDR3 here is CASGWGLAGYSSYNEQFF. CDR3 sequence (DNA): TGTGCCAGTGGATGGGGACTAGCGGGATATAGCTCCTACAATGAGCAGTTCTTC.

This chain joins TRBV18 and TRBJ2-7; D call uncertain. The germline V gene encodes CDR1 KGHSH and CDR2 LQKENI. Trimming removed 5 bases from V and 7 bases from J, with 15 bases in between. CDR3 length: 13 residues. The CDR3 nucleotides read TGTGCCAGCTCATCCCGTAAGGGCCTGGAGCAGTACGTC. This gives the protein CASSSRKGLEQYV.

The chain carries TRBV7-9 and TRBJ1-2, with 7 nucleotides matching TRBD1. Germline CDR1 reads SEHNR; CDR2 reads FQNEAQ (reference sequence). The CDR3 has 14 amino acids. With 7 bases clipped from V and 4 bases from J, the junction kept 9 bases outside the gene matches. CDR3 amino acids: CASNEGTVVYGYTF. The CDR3 bases are TGTGCCAGCAACGAGGGGACAGTCGTCTATGGCTACACCTTC.

This chain uses TRBV24-1 with TRBJ2-1; 7 positions agree with TRBD2. From germline, CDR1 is KGHDR and CDR2 SFDVKD. There are 17 residues in the CDR3. With V trimmed by 5 bases and J by 8 bases, 17 bases remained unmatched. CDR3 DNA sequence: TGTGCCACCAGTGGCCCAGCCCCCAGCGGGGTTTGGGATGAGCAGTTCTTC. Its protein is CATSGPAPSGVWDEQFF.

The V and J genes are TRBV6-7 and TRBJ1-5; 8 bases are shared with TRBD1. TRBV6-7 is reported as an ORF; its role is uncertain. J lost 5 bases, V lost 2 bases, and 5 bases had no gene match. CDR3 length: 15 amino acids. The CDR3 DNA is TGTGCCAGCAGTTACCGACTACAGGGGGATCAGCCCCAGCATTTT. Its translation is CASSYRLQGDQPQHF.

This clonotype was recorded many times. The rearrangement joins TRBV7-9 to TRBJ2-7, with 7 nucleotides matching TRBD1. With 6 bases clipped from V and 0 bases from J, the junction kept 5 bases outside the gene matches. The CDR3 spans 14 residues. Germline CDR1 reads SEHNR; CDR2 reads FQNEAQ (reference sequence). CDR3 protein: CASSLTGVSYEQYF. The CDR3 DNA follows: TGTGCCAGCAGTTTAACAGGGGTCTCCTACGAGCAGTACTTC.

This clonotype has just a few counts. The rearrangement uses TRBV27 and TRBJ1-2; TRBD1 agrees at 8 bases. CDR3 length: 14 amino acids. The germline gives CDR1 MNHEY, CDR2 SMNVEV (reference sequence). V trimming: 2 bases; J trimming: 7 bases; junction bases outside the gene matches: 6. This CDR3 reads CASSLADRASGYTF. CDR3 bases: TGTGCCAGCAGTTTAGCGGACAGGGCATCTGGCTACACCTTC.

This clonotype was seen a handful of times. This chain uses TRBV10-1 with TRBJ2-1; D possibly corresponds to TRBD2 (6 bases). The germline CDR1 and CDR2 sequences are WNHNN and SYGVQD (reference sequence). V was shortened by 4 bases and J by 7 bases, with 11 bases between the two germline ends. The CDR3 has 13 residues. CDR3 sequence (DNA): TGCGCCAGCAGTGCGGGACTTTGGAATGAGCAGTTCTTC. Amino acids: CASSAGLWNEQFF.

The V and J genes are TRBV5-1 and TRBJ2-1, with D possibly being TRBD1 (5 bases). The V end lost 5 bases, the J end lost 2 bases, and 14 bases lay between the germline ends. CDR1 is SGHRS, CDR2 YFSETQ, per germline. The CDR3 has 15 residues. The CDR3 is CASSAEWGAYNEQFF. The CDR3, as DNA: TGCGCCAGCAGTGCGGAGTGGGGCGCCTACAATGAGCAGTTCTTC.

The chain carries TRBV10-3 and TRBJ1-1; D gene unclear. Trimming took off 4 bases at V and 1 base at J, with 19 bases between the two ends. Germline CDR1 reads ENHRY; CDR2 reads SYGVKD. The CDR3 contains 17 residues. As DNA, the CDR3 is TGTGCCATCAGTGGTGGGAGGGAGGGAAGAGGGAACACTGAAGCTTTCTTT. It codes for CAISGGREGRGNTEAFF.

V and J are TRBV29-1 and TRBJ1-1; no clear D. Germline V gives CDR1 SQVTM, CDR2 ANQGSEA. This CDR3 has 11 amino acids. Trimming left V 4 bases short and J 2 bases short, with 5 bases between. The CDR3 coding sequence is TGCAGCGTTGCGAGTAACACTGAAGCTTTCTTT. This translates into CSVASNTEAFF.